One and the same sample provided the 25 T cell receptor beta chains below, sequenced in a study of T cells in Graves' hyperthyroidism and ophthalmopathy. Researchers amplified the TCR beta CDR3 regions from RNA transcripts. First-round RT-PCR targeting the TCR CDR3 was performed with the HTBI primer set. A single record per CDR3 protein comes from TCRdb applying MiXCR to the multiplex PCR reads. The sample yields more than 600,000 distinct CDR3 sequences, about a sixth seen once. Sequenced input: blood. The origin of the receptors is a man aged 18 to 29 with Graves' hyperthyroidism.

This clonotype was counted ten times or more. J is TRBJ2-1 and V is TRBV7-2; 9 nucleotides agree with TRBD2. Germline CDR1 SGHTA, CDR2 FQGNSA. Trimming at V came to 2 bases and at J to 12 bases, leaving 11 bases not matched to a gene. The CDR3 has 15 amino acids. CDR3: CASSLNPGTSSLQFF. CDR3 nucleotide sequence: TGTGCCAGCAGCTTAAACCCCGGGACTAGCTCCTTGCAGTTCTTC.

This clonotype has more than one count but fewer than ten. This chain connects TRBV20-1 to TRBJ1-5; D possibly corresponds to TRBD1 (5 bases). V lost 1 base and J 4 bases, leaving 17 bases between the germline ends. This CDR3 is 16 amino acids long. The V gene's germline CDR1 is DFQATT and CDR2 SNEGSKA (reference sequence). CDR3 in amino acids: CSARGRQGGTNQPQHF. The CDR3 bases are TGCAGTGCTAGAGGGAGGCAGGGTGGGACTAATCAGCCCCAGCATTTT.

This clonotype was recorded a few times. This rearrangement joins TRBV2 to TRBJ2-2; 9 bases map to TRBD2. This CDR3 is built from 16 residues. V shed 4 bases, J shed 1 base, and the junction held 4 bases outside the gene matches. Germline V gene lookup returns CDR1 SNHLY and CDR2 FYNNEI. The chain's CDR3 is CASSAPTSGNTGELFF. The CDR3 DNA is TGTGCCAGCAGTGCTCCGACTAGCGGGAACACCGGGGAGCTGTTTTTT. Full variable domain (remainder filled in from reference TRBV2 and TRBJ2-2): EPEVTQTPSHQVTQMGQEVILRCVPISNHLYFYWYRQILGQKVEFLVSFYNNEISEKSEIFDDQFSVERPDGSNFTLKIRSTKLEDSAMYFCASSAPTSGNTGELFFGEGSRLTVL.

This clonotype was observed many times. This sequence joins TRBV2 and TRBJ2-7, with D uncertain. The V gene lost 2 bases and the J gene lost 3 bases, with 17 bases spanning the gap. The CDR3 spans 16 residues. CDR1 SNHLY and CDR2 FYNNEI come from the germline V gene. This CDR3 is CASSEPPPVGSYEQYF. CDR3 bases: TGTGCCAGCAGTGAACCCCCCCCCGTGGGCAGCTACGAGCAGTACTTC.

V usage is TRBV20-1 and J usage is TRBJ2-2; 10 nucleotides match TRBD2. CDR3 size: 15 residues. Losses at the gene ends were 3 bases for V and 6 bases for J; bases not matched to a gene: 7. Germline lookup yields CDR1 DFQATT and CDR2 SNEGSKA (reference sequence). The DNA for the CDR3 is TGCAGTGCTAGGGTGCTAGCGGGAGATCCCGGGGAGCTGTTTTTT. Translation: CSARVLAGDPGELFF.

This clonotype showed up many times. The chain links TRBV7-9 to TRBJ2-3, with D uncertain. With 4 bases removed from V and 0 bases from J, the gap between germline ends came to 11 bases. Germline V CDR1 and CDR2: SEHNR, FQNEAQ (reference sequence). The CDR3 is 15 residues long. The CDR3 protein is CASSSDLGSTDTQYF. CDR3 coding DNA: TGTGCCAGCAGCTCCGATTTGGGGAGCACAGATACGCAGTATTTT.

This clonotype was seen ten or more times. J is TRBJ2-5 and V is TRBV2, with D possibly TRBD1 on 5 matching bases. The CDR3 has 10 residues. V shed 8 bases and J shed 7 bases, with 8 bases lying between them. The germline gives CDR1 SNHLY, CDR2 FYNNEI. For the CDR3, the DNA is TGTGCCAGCTCCCAGGGGACCCAGTACTTC. Encoded protein: CASSQGTQYF.

This CDR3 reads CASRGLDNRPPYEQYF. In nucleotides, the CDR3 is TGCGCCAGCAGGGGTTTGGACAATCGACCCCCCTACGAGCAGTACTTC. This chain uses TRBV10-2 with TRBJ2-7; TRBD1 might be the D (5 bases). The CDR3 sequence is 16 residues long. Germline loops: CDR1 WSHSY, CDR2 SAAADI. Trimming cost V 6 bases and J 2 bases, with 20 bases left between them.

The chain has TRBV27 and TRBJ2-1; 7 bases line up with TRBD2. The germline gives CDR1 MNHEY, CDR2 SMNVEV (reference sequence). This CDR3 has 19 amino acids. V dropped 5 bases and J dropped 1; count of bases not matched to a gene: 17. Written as DNA, the CDR3 is TGTGCCAGCAGTACCCGCTTAGCAGGCGGGAGCAGGTCCTACAATGAGCAGTTCTTC. Residues: CASSTRLAGGSRSYNEQFF.

This clonotype appeared a few times. The chain carries TRBV20-1 and TRBJ2-7; D not resolved. Germline V gene data show CDR1 as DFQATT and CDR2 as SNEGSKA (reference sequence). CDR3 size: 11 residues. The V and J ends lost 6 bases and 6 bases respectively, with 12 bases between them. CDR3 region: CSAQSLGEQYF. The CDR3, as DNA: TGCAGTGCCCAAAGCCTGGGCGAGCAGTACTTC.

V gene TRBV6-2 or TRBV6-3 combines with J gene TRBJ2-1, with no clear D. V lost 0 bases and J lost 0, with 12 bases in between. CDR3 size: 17 residues. Germline V gives CDR1 MNHEY, CDR2 SVGEGT. The CDR3 DNA reads TGTGCCAGCAGTTACTCGGGTCTTCTGAGCTCCTACAATGAGCAGTTCTTC. Amino acids: CASSYSGLLSSYNEQFF.

This clonotype was recorded a few times. This chain uses TRBV11-1 with TRBJ2-5; D is uncertain. This CDR3 is built from 13 residues. CDR1 is SGHAT and CDR2 is FQDESV in the germline V gene (reference sequence). The germline V and J ends were trimmed by 7 bases and 5 bases, with 14 bases remaining between them. CDR3 sequence reads: CASTTGLIETQYF. The CDR3 region has the DNA TGTGCCAGCACCACCGGATTGATCGAGACCCAGTACTTC.

The table lists this clonotype with a few counts. The chain combines TRBV29-1 with TRBJ2-3, with D possibly matching TRBD1 (7 bases). CDR1 SQVTM and CDR2 ANQGSEA come from the germline V gene. V lost 7 bases and J lost 5, with 16 bases in between. The CDR3 extends over 13 amino acids. The CDR3 is CSAGQSGRDTQYF. CDR3 bases: TGCAGCGCGGGACAGTCCGGGAGAGATACGCAGTATTTT.

This clonotype was observed at least ten times. The chain couples TRBV2 to TRBJ2-3, with D perhaps matching TRBD2 (6 bases). Per germline, CDR1 SNHLY and CDR2 FYNNEI. V was cut by 1 base and J by 1 base, with 12 bases left in between. The CDR3 consists of 16 residues. The CDR3 loop reads CASSEVSGWGTDTQYF. The CDR3 DNA is TGTGCCAGCAGTGAAGTGAGCGGGTGGGGCACAGATACGCAGTATTTT.

This clonotype has only a few counts. V usage is TRBV28 and J usage is TRBJ2-1; D is perhaps TRBD2 (6 bases). The V gene's germline CDR1 is MDHEN and CDR2 SYDVKM. V lost 2 bases and J 0 bases, leaving 11 bases between the germline ends. This CDR3 contains 16 residues. The CDR3 sequence is CASSLGDSSSYNEQFF. In DNA form, the CDR3 reads TGTGCCAGCAGTTTAGGGGACTCGAGCTCCTACAATGAGCAGTTCTTC.

This clonotype was recorded many times. The chain uses TRBV29-1 and TRBJ2-5; D not resolved. Trimming took off 6 bases at V and 5 bases at J, with 13 bases between the two ends. The CDR3 consists of 12 residues. The germline V gene has CDR1 SQVTM and CDR2 ANQGSEA. The CDR3 DNA is TGCAGCGTCCGTATATTGGGGGAGACCCAGTACTTC. Translated, it gives CSVRILGETQYF.

The sample holds many counts of this clonotype. V usage is TRBV27 and J usage is TRBJ2-7; TRBD2 matches 7 bases. The V segment lost 6 bases and the J segment 0 bases; nucleotides outside the gene matches: 2. Germline V gene sequence: CDR1 MNHEY, CDR2 SMNVEV (reference sequence). The CDR3 has 13 residues. CDR3 residues: CASSVAGSYEQYF. CDR3 nucleotides: TGTGCCAGCAGCGTAGCGGGCTCCTACGAGCAGTACTTC.

This clonotype was found many times. The chain recombines TRBV2 with TRBJ2-7, with D hard to call. This CDR3 contains 16 residues. Trimming left V 5 bases short and J 0 bases short, with 17 bases between. The germline V gene has CDR1 SNHLY and CDR2 FYNNEI. The CDR3 region has the DNA TGTGCCAGCAGTAGATTCGGTAATCCCTTCTCCTACGAGCAGTACTTC. Translation gives CASSRFGNPFSYEQYF.

This clonotype occurred many times. This sequence joins TRBV11-2 and TRBJ1-1; no reliable D call. Trimming removed 4 bases at V and 1 base at J, with 16 bases between. The CDR3 length is 16 residues. CDR1 is SGHAT and CDR2 is FQNNGV in the germline V gene. CDR3 nucleotides: TGTGCCAGCAGCTGGCCCGCTGAGGAGGGGAACACTGAAGCTTTCTTT. Amino acid sequence: CASSWPAEEGNTEAFF.

The chain is built from TRBV10-3 and TRBJ1-6, with D unclear. Per germline, CDR1 ENHRY and CDR2 SYGVKD. This CDR3 region has 12 residues. Trimming stripped 6 bases from V and 13 bases from J, with 13 bases between. The CDR3 region has the DNA TGTGCCATCAGCCTAGTGGCGGGCCCCCTCCACTTT. Protein sequence: CAISLVAGPLHF.

This clonotype came up many times. The gene calls are TRBV27 and TRBJ1-1, with D unresolved. Between the trimmed V and J ends, which lost 2 bases and 4 bases, there was a span of 11 bases. This CDR3 is built from 14 residues. CDR1 and CDR2 (germline): MNHEY, SMNVEV (reference sequence). This CDR3 is CASSLGLSSTEAFF. For the CDR3, the DNA is TGTGCCAGCAGTTTAGGCCTAAGCTCCACTGAAGCTTTCTTT.

This clonotype came up a few times. This sequence joins TRBV10-3 and TRBJ2-5; TRBD2 matches 7 bases. The CDR3 has 13 residues. V shed 10 bases, J shed 5 bases, and the junction held 10 bases outside the gene matches. The germline V gene has CDR1 ENHRY and CDR2 SYGVKD. CDR3 in DNA: TGTGCCACCAACGATCAGGGAGGGGAGACCCAGTACTTC. This codes for CATNDQGGETQYF.

Of note for this clonotype: Its ends do not fully match the called genes, so a read error is possible. The V gene is TRBV18, the J gene TRBJ1-1; 9 nucleotides align to TRBD1. From germline, CDR1 is KGHSH and CDR2 LQKENI. The CDR3 extends over 15 amino acids. CDR3 DNA: TGTGCCAGCTCCGTAGGACAGGGGCCGGGGACTGAAGCTTCCTTT. It specifies CASSVGQGPGTEASF.

This clonotype was detected ten times or more. The CDR3 region has the DNA TGTGCCAGCAGTGAAAGGGGGGTTCAGCCCCAGCATTTT. It translates to CASSERGVQPQHF. The chain joins TRBV2 to TRBJ1-5, with D maybe TRBD1 (6 bases). This CDR3 spans 13 amino acids. From germline, CDR1 is SNHLY and CDR2 FYNNEI. Trimming left V 2 bases short and J 6 bases short, with 8 bases between.

The V call is TRBV27, the J call TRBJ2-7, with a tentative D call TRBD1 (6 bases). Per the germline V gene, CDR1 is MNHEY and CDR2 is SMNVEV (reference sequence). The CDR3 runs 15 residues. The V gene lost 5 bases and the J gene lost 3 bases, with 17 bases spanning the gap. The CDR3 sequence is CASSLSRTGNYEQYF. CDR3 bases: TGTGCCAGCAGTCTCTCCCGTACAGGGAACTACGAGCAGTACTTC.